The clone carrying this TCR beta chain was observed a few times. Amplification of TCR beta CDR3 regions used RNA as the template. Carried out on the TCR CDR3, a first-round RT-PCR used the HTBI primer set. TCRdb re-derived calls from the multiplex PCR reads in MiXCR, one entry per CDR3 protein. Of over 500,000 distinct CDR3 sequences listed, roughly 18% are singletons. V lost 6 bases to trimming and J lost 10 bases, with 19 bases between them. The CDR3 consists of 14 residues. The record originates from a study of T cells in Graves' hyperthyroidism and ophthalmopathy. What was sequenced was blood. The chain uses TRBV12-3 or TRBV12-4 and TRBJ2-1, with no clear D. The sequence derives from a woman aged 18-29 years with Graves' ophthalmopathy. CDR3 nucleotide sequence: TGTGCCAGCAGGACTCCGGGCCCGGTGGAGGAGCAGTTCTTC. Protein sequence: CASRTPGPVEEQFF.